The rows below give T cell receptor beta chains drawn from one sample of a study of esophageal squamous cell carcinoma under preoperative chemotherapy. Each CDR3 protein gets one entry after TCRdb re-called the PCR reads with MiXCR. The table shows over 10,000 distinct CDR3 sequences, with around 50% occurring only once. This sample was gathered from a patient given preoperative chemotherapy. The source is a human donor with esophageal squamous cell carcinoma. The donor label of this sample is uncertain. Both conserved end residues are part of each CDR3. Fields, in order: D gene, clone size, CDR3 length, V gene, J gene, CDR3 protein, CDR3 DNA. The D gene is left open where the match is weak. Clone size, where shown, is once, few, many, or a class for clones that have expanded.

d_gene: -; abundance: -; len: 14; v_gene: TRBV6-1; j_gene: TRBJ1-2; CDR3aa: CASSHGGGGSGYTF; CDR3nt: TGTGCCAGCAGCCACGGGGGGGGGGGAAGTGGCTACACCTTC
d_gene: TRBD2; abundance: many; len: 17; v_gene: TRBV7-8; j_gene: TRBJ2-5; CDR3aa: CASSFSSERETRETQYF; CDR3nt: TGTGCCAGCAGCTTCTCCTCAGAGCGGGAGACCCGAGAGACCCAGTACTTC
d_gene: TRBD2; abundance: -; len: 15; v_gene: TRBV7-8; j_gene: TRBJ2-5; CDR3aa: CASSLEAGPYNEQYF; CDR3nt: TGTGCCAGCAGCTTAGAAGCGGGACCATACAATGAGCAGTACTTC
d_gene: -; abundance: -; len: 14; v_gene: TRBV6-1; j_gene: TRBJ1-2; CDR3aa: CASSEAGENYGYTF; CDR3nt: TGTGCCAGCAGTGAAGCTGGGGAAAACTATGGCTACACCTTC
d_gene: -; abundance: -; len: 14; v_gene: TRBV6-1; j_gene: TRBJ1-4; CDR3aa: CASSQDSVDEKLFF; CDR3nt: TGTGCCAGCAGTCAGGACAGCGTCGATGAAAAACTGTTTTTT
d_gene: TRBD1; abundance: medium-sized; len: 14; v_gene: TRBV6-1; j_gene: TRBJ2-1; CDR3aa: CASSRDRAYNEQFF; CDR3nt: TGTGCCAGCAGCCGGGACAGGGCTTACAATGAGCAGTTCTTC
d_gene: -; abundance: -; len: 14; v_gene: TRBV6-1; j_gene: TRBJ2-5; CDR3aa: CASSPPLGQETQYF; CDR3nt: TGTGCCAGCAGTCCCCCCCTAGGCCAAGAGACCCAGTACTTC
d_gene: -; abundance: once; len: 16; v_gene: TRBV7-2; j_gene: TRBJ2-1; CDR3aa: CASSPLALVQLETQFF; CDR3nt: TGTGCCAGCAGCCCCTTGGCGCTAGTTCAGCTAGAGACCCAGTTCTTC
d_gene: -; abundance: -; len: 16; v_gene: TRBV6-1; j_gene: TRBJ2-1; CDR3aa: CASSEMWTASYNEQFF; CDR3nt: TGTGCCAGCAGTGAAATGTGGACAGCCTCCTACAATGAGCAGTTCTTC
d_gene: TRBD1; abundance: -; len: 14; v_gene: TRBV6-1; j_gene: TRBJ2-5; CDR3aa: CASRRTGIVETQYF; CDR3nt: TGTGCCAGCAGAAGGACAGGGATTGTGGAGACCCAGTACTTC
d_gene: TRBD1; abundance: -; len: 16; v_gene: TRBV10-3; j_gene: TRBJ2-5; CDR3aa: CATRGRLTGQYETQYF; CDR3nt: TGTGCCACCCGGGGCCGTTTGACAGGGCAATACGAGACCCAGTACTTC
d_gene: -; abundance: once; len: 15; v_gene: TRBV12-3/TRBV12-4; j_gene: TRBJ2-1; CDR3aa: CASSLGGKPYNEQFF; CDR3nt: TGTGCCAGCAGTTTAGGCGGGAAACCCTACAATGAGCAGTTCTTC
d_gene: -; abundance: -; len: 16; v_gene: TRBV6-5; j_gene: TRBJ2-1; CDR3aa: CASSLPAGTGWYEQFF; CDR3nt: TGTGCCAGCAGTTTGCCCGCCGGTACAGGGTGGTACGAGCAGTTCTTC
d_gene: -; abundance: -; len: 12; v_gene: TRBV10-1; j_gene: TRBJ2-3; CDR3aa: CAISPGRREQFF; CDR3nt: TGCGCCATCTCACCTGGGAGGAGGGAGCAGTTTTTT
d_gene: TRBD1; abundance: -; len: 19; v_gene: TRBV27; j_gene: TRBJ2-3; CDR3aa: CASSLYPPDRGGPTDTQYF; CDR3nt: TGTGCCAGCAGTTTATACCCCCCGGACAGGGGGGGCCCCACAGATACGCAGTATTTT
d_gene: -; abundance: -; len: 15; v_gene: TRBV12-3/TRBV12-4; j_gene: TRBJ2-1; CDR3aa: CASSRRRSSYNEQFF; CDR3nt: TGTGCCAGCAGCCGGCGGCGGAGCTCCTACAATGAGCAGTTCTTC
d_gene: -; abundance: -; len: 15; v_gene: TRBV6-1; j_gene: TRBJ2-2; CDR3aa: CASGPRGVSTETQFF; CDR3nt: TGTGCCAGCGGTCCAAGGGGTGTGAGCACAGAGACGCAGTTTTTT
d_gene: TRBD2; abundance: -; len: 15; v_gene: TRBV10-3; j_gene: TRBJ2-3; CDR3aa: CATGLAGFGRDTQYF; CDR3nt: TGTGCCACCGGACTAGCGGGATTCGGGCGAGATACGCAGTATTTT
d_gene: TRBD1; abundance: -; len: 17; v_gene: TRBV6-1; j_gene: TRBJ1-3; CDR3aa: CASSEALGQGAGNTIYF; CDR3nt: TGTGCCAGCAGTGAAGCCTTGGGACAGGGGGCTGGAAACACCATATATTTT
d_gene: -; abundance: medium-sized; len: 15; v_gene: TRBV7-9; j_gene: TRBJ2-5; CDR3aa: CASSGLRDREETQYF; CDR3nt: TGTGCCAGCAGCGGCCTGCGTGACAGAGAAGAGACCCAGTACTTC
d_gene: -; abundance: -; len: 16; v_gene: TRBV6-1; j_gene: TRBJ2-3; CDR3aa: CASRGFGGRDTETQYF; CDR3nt: TGTGCCAGCAGGGGGTTTGGGGGCCGTGACACAGAGACCCAGTATTTC
d_gene: TRBD2; abundance: medium-sized; len: 16; v_gene: TRBV6-1; j_gene: TRBJ2-7; CDR3aa: CASRLLSGRALDEQYF; CDR3nt: TGTGCCAGCAGACTCTTAAGCGGGAGGGCCCTCGACGAGCAGTACTTC